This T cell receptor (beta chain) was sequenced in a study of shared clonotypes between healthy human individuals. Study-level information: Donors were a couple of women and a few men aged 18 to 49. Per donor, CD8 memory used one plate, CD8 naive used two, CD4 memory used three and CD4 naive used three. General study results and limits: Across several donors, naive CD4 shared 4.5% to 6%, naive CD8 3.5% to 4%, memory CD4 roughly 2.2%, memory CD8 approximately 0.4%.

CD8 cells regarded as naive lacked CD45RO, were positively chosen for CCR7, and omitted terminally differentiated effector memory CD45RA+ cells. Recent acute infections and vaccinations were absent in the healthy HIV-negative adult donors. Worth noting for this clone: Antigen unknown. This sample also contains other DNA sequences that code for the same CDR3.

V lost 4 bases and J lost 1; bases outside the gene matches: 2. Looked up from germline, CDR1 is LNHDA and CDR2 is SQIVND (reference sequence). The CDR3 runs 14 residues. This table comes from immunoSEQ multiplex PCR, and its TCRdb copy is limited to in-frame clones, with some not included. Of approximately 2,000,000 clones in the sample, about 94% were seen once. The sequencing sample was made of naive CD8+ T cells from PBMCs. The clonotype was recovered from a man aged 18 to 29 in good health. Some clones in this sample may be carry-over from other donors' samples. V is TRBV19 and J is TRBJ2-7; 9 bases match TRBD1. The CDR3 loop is CASSTGQGSYEQYF. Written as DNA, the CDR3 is TGTGCCAGTAGTACGGGACAGGGATCCTACGAGCAGTACTTC.